A selection of T cell receptor beta chains follows, all from one sample in a study of cytomegalovirus exposure and HLA in healthy donors. The table came from immunoSEQ multiplex PCR; TCRdb's copy has only in-frame clones and leaves some out. The sample contains fewer than 200,000 clones, 71% of which appear only once. The sequencing sample was made of PBMCs. The receptors here all came from a girl aged 5-17 years in good health and CMV-seronegative. Both conserved end residues are part of each CDR3. D genes are given only for firm matches. Rows may omit the clone size; those that give it use once, few, many or a size class.

clone_size j_call v_call d_call cdr3_nt cdr3_aa
NA TRBJ2-5 TRBV6-5 TRBD1 TGTGCCAGCAGTTACTCGAGGGACAGAGAGACCCAGTACTTC CASSYSRDRETQYF
NA TRBJ2-2 TRBV4-2 TRBD1 TGTGCCAGCAGCCAAGAGACAGGGGAAGGCGGGGAGCTGTTTTTT CASSQETGEGGELFF
NA TRBJ1-2 TRBV7-9 NA TGTGCCAGCAGCGAGAGCGGCAGAGCGACCATCTATGGCTACACCTTC CASSESGRATIYGYTF
few TRBJ2-3 TRBV7-6 TRBD1 TGTGCCAGCAGCACGGGACAGCGGGATACGCAGTATTTT CASSTGQRDTQYF
NA TRBJ1-1 TRBV5-1 TRBD1 TGCGCCAGCAGCACATCCGGGACAGGGGGCACTGAAGCTTTCTTT CASSTSGTGGTEAFF
NA TRBJ1-5 TRBV6-6 TRBD1 TGTGCCAGCAGCACCGGGACAGGGCATCAGCCCCAGCATTTT CASSTGTGHQPQHF
NA TRBJ1-4 TRBV6-5 NA TGTGCCAGCAGTTATCGGGGGGGCCTTAATGAAAAACTGTTTTTT CASSYRGGLNEKLFF
NA TRBJ2-7 TRBV9 NA TGTGCCAGCAGCTCAGAGGTCGGAGCCTACGAGCAGTACTTC CASSSEVGAYEQYF
few TRBJ2-1 TRBV30 NA TGTGCCTGGACAGGGGGAGGTCACAATGAGCAGTTCTTC CAWTGGGHNEQFF
NA TRBJ1-4 TRBV5-1 NA TGCGCCAGCAGCTCGGGTGGGTACGGCGAAAAACTGTTTTTT CASSSGGYGEKLFF
few TRBJ2-1 TRBV7-9 TRBD2 TGTGCCAGCAGCTCGACAGCGGGGGCCCTGGGGAATGAGCAGTTCTTC CASSSTAGALGNEQFF
NA TRBJ1-6 TRBV7-9 TRBD1 TGTGCCAGCAGCCCTGGGGGATTGACAGGGCTTAATTCACCCCTCCACTTT CASSPGGLTGLNSPLHF
NA TRBJ2-5 TRBV6-5 NA TGTGCCAGCAGTTACTCTCGGGGAATCGGGGAGACCCAGTACTTC CASSYSRGIGETQYF
NA TRBJ1-2 TRBV30 TRBD1 TGTGCGACGGACAGGGGCTATGGCTACACCTTC CATDRGYGYTF
few TRBJ1-1 TRBV5-1 NA TGCGCCAGCGGGGGGGAATGGAACACTGAAGCTTTCTTT CASGGEWNTEAFF
NA TRBJ2-1 TRBV9 NA TGTGCCAGCAGCGGACCGGGTCTAGGGCAGTTCTTC CASSGPGLGQFF
NA TRBJ2-1 TRBV5-1 NA TGCGCCAGCAGCTTCTCGCCAGATTACAATGAGCAGTTCTTC CASSFSPDYNEQFF
NA TRBJ2-7 TRBV30 TRBD2 TGTGCCTGGAGTACTAGCGGGGGGGAGCAGTACTTC CAWSTSGGEQYF
NA TRBJ1-3 TRBV5-4 NA TGTGCCAGCAGCTTGTATGGGACACCCATGGCGACCATATATTTT CASSLYGTPMATIYF
NA TRBJ1-5 TRBV18 TRBD1 TGTGCCAGCTCTCCCGGGACAGGGGACCAGCCCCAGCATTTT CASSPGTGDQPQHF
NA TRBJ2-7 TRBV27 NA TGTGCCAGCAGTTTAATTAAGGAGAGACCCTACGAGCAGTACTTC CASSLIKERPYEQYF
NA TRBJ1-1 TRBV4-1 NA TGCGCCAGCAGCCAAGGCACAACGACTGAAGCTTTCTTT CASSQGTTTEAFF
NA TRBJ2-5 TRBV9 TRBD1 TGTGCCAGCAGCGTAGATGGGACAGGGGTCAAAGAGACCCAGTACTTC CASSVDGTGVKETQYF
NA TRBJ1-2 TRBV13 TRBD1 TGTGCCAGCAGCTTGGGACAGGGTGGCTATGGCTACACCTTC CASSLGQGGYGYTF
NA TRBJ2-1 TRBV5-1 TRBD2 TGCGCCAGCAGCTTGGTGCTAGCGGGGGCCTACAATGAGCAGTTCTTC CASSLVLAGAYNEQFF
NA TRBJ1-2 TRBV5-1 TRBD1 TGCGCCAGCGGTGCCGGGACAGGGAGAGACTATGGCTACACCTTC CASGAGTGRDYGYTF
NA TRBJ2-1 TRBV5-1 TRBD1 TGCGCCAGCGGGTTAGACAGGGGAGCCTACAATGAGCAGTTCTTC CASGLDRGAYNEQFF
NA TRBJ1-3 TRBV30 NA TGTGCCTGGAGTGTACAGGGTATTGGAAACACCATATATTTT CAWSVQGIGNTIYF
NA TRBJ2-3 TRBV2 TRBD1 TGTGCCAGCGGAGATCGGGACAGGGGGACAGATACGCAGTATTTT CASGDRDRGTDTQYF
NA TRBJ2-2 TRBV6-5 TRBD1 TGTGCCAGCACTAGACAGGGGGCGAAACCCGGGGAGCTGTTTTTT CASTRQGAKPGELFF
NA TRBJ2-2 TRBV5-1 NA TGCGCCAGCAGTTACCCTGCAGACACCGGGGAGCTGTTTTTT CASSYPADTGELFF
NA TRBJ2-4 TRBV5-4 TRBD1 TGTGCCAGCAGCACCGACACAGGGGGAGACATTCAGTACTTC CASSTDTGGDIQYF
once TRBJ2-7 TRBV15 NA TGTGCCACCAGCAGAGGGGAGTACGAGCAGTACTTC CATSRGEYEQYF
once TRBJ1-4 TRBV6-4 NA TGTGCCAGCAGTGTGGAAGGAGGGGAAAAACTGTTTTTT CASSVEGGEKLFF
NA TRBJ1-2 TRBV6-5 NA TGTGCCAGCAGTTACATCCCCCAGGGGCAGAACTATGGCTACACCTTC CASSYIPQGQNYGYTF
NA TRBJ2-3 TRBV5-6 NA TGTGCCAGCAGCTTGGGAGGAGGCGGAGGGACGGATACGCAGTATTTT CASSLGGGGGTDTQYF
NA TRBJ1-6 TRBV28 NA TGTGCCAGCAGTTTAACATCGGGGAGAGAGTCCTATAATTCACCCCTCCACTTT CASSLTSGRESYNSPLHF
once TRBJ2-7 TRBV7-6 TRBD1 TGTGCCAGCAGCTCCGTTTCACAGGGGGCCTACGAGCAGTACTTC CASSSVSQGAYEQYF
NA TRBJ2-7 TRBV6-1 NA TGTGCCAGCAGTGACCCCTTGGTAGCCTACGAGCAGTACTTC CASSDPLVAYEQYF
NA TRBJ2-7 TRBV6-5 NA TGTGCCACGCAGGGGTACTACGAGCAGTACTTC CATQGYYEQYF
once TRBJ1-6 TRBV5-5 NA TGTGCCAGCAGCTTGGCCGGCGGCGGAAGATCACCCCTCCACTTT CASSLAGGGRSPLHF
NA TRBJ1-2 TRBV7-9 TRBD1 TGTGCCAGCAGACGAGGGGACAGCCCCTACACCTTC CASRRGDSPYTF
few TRBJ2-1 TRBV14 NA TGTGCCAGCAGCCAAGTGGGACTTCTGGATGAGCAGTTCTTC CASSQVGLLDEQFF
NA TRBJ2-3 TRBV9 TRBD1 TGTGCCAGCAGCGTTGGCAGGGGGACAGATACGCAGTATTTT CASSVGRGTDTQYF
NA TRBJ1-1 TRBV5-1 NA TGCGCCAGCAGCTTGGTGTCGGGGAACACTGAAGCTTTCTTT CASSLVSGNTEAFF
few TRBJ2-3 TRBV27 NA TGTGCCAGCAGTCCATTATTAGCCACAGATACGCAGTATTTT CASSPLLATDTQYF
few TRBJ2-7 TRBV7-3 NA TGTGCCAGCAGCCTCCTCCCGACAGGAGGCTACGAGCAGTACTTC CASSLLPTGGYEQYF
once TRBJ1-6 TRBV28 TRBD1 TGTGCCACCCGGACAGGGTGGGAGAATTCACCCCTCCACTTT CATRTGWENSPLHF
few TRBJ2-1 TRBV11-1 NA TGTGCCAGCAGCCATCGGACAGAGTCCTACAATGAGCAGTTCTTC CASSHRTESYNEQFF
NA TRBJ2-7 TRBV7-7 NA TGTGCTAGCAGCTTAGCGCAGGGAGGAGGCGAGCAGTACTTC CASSLAQGGGEQYF